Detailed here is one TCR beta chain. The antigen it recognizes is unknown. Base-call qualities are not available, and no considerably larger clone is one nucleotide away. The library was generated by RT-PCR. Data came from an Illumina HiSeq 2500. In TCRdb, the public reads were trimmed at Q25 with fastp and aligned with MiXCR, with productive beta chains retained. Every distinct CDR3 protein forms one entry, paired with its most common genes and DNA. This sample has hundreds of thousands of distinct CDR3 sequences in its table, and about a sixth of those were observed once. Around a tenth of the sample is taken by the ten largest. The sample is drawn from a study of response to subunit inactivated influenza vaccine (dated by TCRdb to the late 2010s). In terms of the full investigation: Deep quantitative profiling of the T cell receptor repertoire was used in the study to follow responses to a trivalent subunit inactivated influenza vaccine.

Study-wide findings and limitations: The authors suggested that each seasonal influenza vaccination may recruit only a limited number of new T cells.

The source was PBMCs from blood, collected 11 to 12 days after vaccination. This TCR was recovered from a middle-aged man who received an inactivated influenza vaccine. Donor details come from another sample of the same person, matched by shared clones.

The DNA sequence is TGTGCCAGCAGAACATCAGGGTTCGGGGGTCCCCTGGACGAGCAGTACTTC. The encoded protein is CASRTSGFGGPLDEQYF. Recombination connected TRBV27 to TRBJ2-7, with a weak D call of TRBD2 (6 bases match). CDR3 length: 17 amino acids, cysteine to phenylalanine. Left in the record is the CDR3 DNA by itself, 51 bases read in frame from the first base. CDR1 is given as MNHEY and CDR2 as SMNVEV, both from the germline V gene (reference sequence). V and J lose 6 bases and 5 bases, and a span of 26 bases separates them.